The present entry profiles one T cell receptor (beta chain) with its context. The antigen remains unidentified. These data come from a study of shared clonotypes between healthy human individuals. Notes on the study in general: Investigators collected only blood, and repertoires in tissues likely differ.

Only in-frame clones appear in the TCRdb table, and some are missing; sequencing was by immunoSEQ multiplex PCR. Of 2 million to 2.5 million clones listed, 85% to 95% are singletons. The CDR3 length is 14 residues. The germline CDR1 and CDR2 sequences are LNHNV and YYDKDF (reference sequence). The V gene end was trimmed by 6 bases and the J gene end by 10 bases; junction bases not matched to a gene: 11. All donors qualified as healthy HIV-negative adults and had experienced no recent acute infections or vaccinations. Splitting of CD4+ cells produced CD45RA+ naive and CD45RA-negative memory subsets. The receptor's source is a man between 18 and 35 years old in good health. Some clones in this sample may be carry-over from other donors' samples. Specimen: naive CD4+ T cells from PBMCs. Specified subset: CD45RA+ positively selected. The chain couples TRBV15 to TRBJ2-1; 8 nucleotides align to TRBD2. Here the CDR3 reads CATRGGRSPVEQFF. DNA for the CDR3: TGTGCCACCAGAGGCGGGAGGTCTCCAGTCGAGCAGTTCTTC.